The 18 T cell receptor beta chains given below trace back to one sample, sequenced in a study of blood T cell repertoires in COVID-19. The assay was immunoSEQ multiplex PCR, and TCRdb's table has in-frame clones only and misses some. Seen here are around 270,000 clones, 65% to 85% observed once, and the top ten hold roughly 1.4%. Sequences were obtained from peripheral blood. The receptors shown here come from a middle-aged woman who had recovered from COVID-19.

As concerns this clone: This clone may be a read error of a much larger clone one base away. The rearrangement links TRBV6-5 to TRBJ1-5, with 8 positions matching TRBD1. With V trimmed by 6 bases and J by 5 bases, 3 bases remained unmatched. The CDR3 has 13 residues. In germline, CDR1 is MNHEY, CDR2 SVGAGI. The CDR3 protein is CASSLTGDQPQHF. The CDR3 DNA reads as TGTGCCAGCAGCCTGACAGGGGATCAGCCCCAGCATTTT.

This chain connects TRBV5-1 to TRBJ2-7; a possible D gene is TRBD1 (6 bases). V dropped 6 bases and J dropped 4 bases, with 20 bases sitting between them. Germline V lookup: CDR1 SGHRS, CDR2 YFSETQ. The CDR3 runs to 15 residues. CDR3 sequence: CASNYGQTPYYEQYF. The DNA for the CDR3 is TGCGCCAGCAACTACGGACAGACTCCATATTACGAGCAGTACTTC.

The chain links TRBV3-1 (or the pseudogene TRBV3-2) to TRBJ1-3, with a tentative D call TRBD1 (5 bases). The germline V and J ends were trimmed by 0 bases and 5 bases, with 20 bases remaining between them. The CDR3 extends over 18 amino acids. The germline V gene has CDR1 LGHDT and CDR2 YNNKEL (reference sequence). Here the CDR3 DNA reads TGTGCCAGCAGCCAAGACCCCCTGAACAGGCCAGGGAGAAACACCATATATTTT. Amino acid sequence: CASSQDPLNRPGRNTIYF.

The chain recombines TRBV14 with TRBJ1-3, with D unclear. The V end lost 1 base, the J end lost 5 bases, and 9 bases lay between the germline ends. CDR1 SGHDN and CDR2 FVKESK come from the germline V gene. This CDR3 contains 14 residues. Here the CDR3 DNA reads TGTGCCAGCAGCCAAGTTCCAGTGCGAAACACCATATATTTT. Protein product: CASSQVPVRNTIYF.

The chain recombines TRBV27 with TRBJ1-6, with a tentative D call TRBD1 (5 bases). The V and J ends lost 0 bases and 0 bases respectively, with 12 bases between them. Germline values: CDR1 MNHEY, CDR2 SMNVEV (reference sequence). The CDR3 extends over 18 amino acids. CDR3 nucleotide sequence: TGTGCCAGCAGTTTATCGATGACAGCAAGCTCCTATAATTCACCCCTCCACTTT. Its protein product is CASSLSMTASSYNSPLHF.

This chain connects TRBV7-6 to TRBJ1-1; unclear D gene. The V end lost 1 base, the J end lost 2 bases, and 11 bases lay between the germline ends. The CDR3 totals 15 residues. The germline gives CDR1 SGHVS, CDR2 FNYEAQ. The CDR3 protein is CASSLEVGSNTEAFF. As DNA, the CDR3 is TGTGCCAGCAGCTTAGAAGTGGGCTCCAACACTGAAGCTTTCTTT.

The chain carries TRBV2 and TRBJ1-2, with D perhaps TRBD1 (6 bases). CDR1 is SNHLY and CDR2 is FYNNEI in the germline V gene. The CDR3 sequence is 15 residues long. Trimming left V 4 bases short and J 0 bases short, with 12 bases between. The CDR3 nucleotides are TGTGCCAGCAGTGCCGGCAGGGGTCCTAACTATGGCTACACCTTC. Translated, it gives CASSAGRGPNYGYTF.

J is TRBJ1-1 and V is TRBV28, with D perhaps TRBD1 (6 bases). V gave up 5 bases and J gave up 3 bases, with 16 bases separating them. Germline V lookup: CDR1 MDHEN, CDR2 SYDVKM. The CDR3 covers 15 residues. The CDR3 region is CASSQLQGRDTEAFF. The CDR3 DNA sequence: TGTGCCAGCAGTCAGTTACAGGGTCGGGACACTGAAGCTTTCTTT.

This clone was seen only once. V usage is TRBV7-2 and J usage is TRBJ2-3; tentatively, D is TRBD2 (6 bases). This CDR3 has 15 amino acids. Trimming removed 5 bases at V and 5 bases at J, with 17 bases between. Germline V gene data show CDR1 as SGHTA and CDR2 as FQGNSA. The CDR3 loop reads CASSPGLSTGDTQYF. Here the CDR3 DNA reads TGTGCCAGCAGCCCTGGACTATCGACGGGAGATACGCAGTATTTT.

The chain carries TRBV29-1 and TRBJ2-7, with TRBD2 identical over 9 bases. The length of the CDR3 is 13 residues. V lost 4 bases and J lost 5; bases outside the gene matches: 6. Germline V CDR1 and CDR2: SQVTM, ANQGSEA. Here the CDR3 reads CSVVRLAGNEQYF. The CDR3 DNA is TGCAGCGTTGTTAGGCTAGCGGGGAACGAGCAGTACTTC.

This sequence joins TRBV5-4 and TRBJ2-5; possibly TRBD2 for D (6 bases). In germline, CDR1 is SGHNT, CDR2 YYREEE (reference sequence). Trimming left V 3 bases short and J 2 bases short, with 11 bases between. The CDR3 sequence is 14 residues long. CDR3 protein: CASSSGSIQETQYF. Written as DNA, the CDR3 is TGTGCCAGCAGCTCCGGGAGCATTCAAGAGACCCAGTACTTC.

The chain carries TRBV5-1 and TRBJ2-5, with D possibly TRBD1 on 6 matching bases. The CDR3 runs to 15 residues. V gave up 3 bases and J gave up 4 bases, with 16 bases separating them. Per the germline V gene, CDR1 is SGHRS and CDR2 is YFSETQ. The chain's CDR3 is CASSSVGTLGETQYF. CDR3 sequence (DNA): TGCGCCAGCAGCTCGGTTGGGACATTAGGAGAGACCCAGTACTTC.

The chain has TRBV19 and TRBJ2-1; TRBD2 agrees at 13 bases. This CDR3 is 19 amino acids long. With V trimmed by 3 bases and J by 1 base, 9 bases remained unmatched. Germline V gene sequence: CDR1 LNHDA, CDR2 SQIVND (reference sequence). CDR3 protein: CASSMGTSGEVTSYNEQFF. The CDR3 nucleotides are TGTGCCAGTAGTATGGGGACTAGCGGGGAGGTGACGTCCTACAATGAGCAGTTCTTC. Combining the CDR3 with reference TRBV19 and TRBJ2-1 gives the whole variable domain DGGITQSPKYLFRKEGQNVTLSCEQNLNHDAMYWYRQDPGQGLRLIYYSQIVNDFQKGDIAEGYSVSREKKESFPLTVTSAQKNPTAFYLCASSMGTSGEVTSYNEQFFGPGTRLTVL.

CDR3: CASSLLYEGTGSYGYTF. The CDR3 DNA follows: TGCGCCAGCAGCCTACTCTATGAGGGGACAGGGTCTTATGGCTACACCTTC. The chain employs TRBV4-1 and TRBJ1-2, with 9 bases matching TRBD1. The CDR3 has 17 residues. V trimming: 4 bases; J trimming: 5 bases; junction bases outside the gene matches: 14. The V gene's germline CDR1 is MGHRA and CDR2 YSYEKL.

The chain employs TRBV6-5 and TRBJ1-6; D ambiguous. Deletions cut 6 bases from V and 8 bases from J, with 11 bases between. CDR1 MNHEY and CDR2 SVGAGI come from the germline V gene. The CDR3 is made up of 13 amino acids. CDR3 DNA sequence: TGTGCCAGCAGACCCGGGGTGGATTCACCCCTCCACTTT. Protein product: CASRPGVDSPLHF.

The chain links TRBV3-1 (or the pseudogene TRBV3-2) to TRBJ2-3; a possible D gene is TRBD2 (6 bases). The CDR3 runs 14 residues. Germline assignment: CDR1 LGHDT and CDR2 YNNKEL (reference sequence). Deletions cut 4 bases from V and 4 bases from J, with 12 bases between. CDR3 protein: CASSPRGTPDTQYF. For the CDR3, the DNA is TGTGCCAGCAGCCCCCGCGGGACTCCAGATACGCAGTATTTT.

The genes are TRBV7-6 and TRBJ2-1; 8 bases agree with TRBD2. The CDR3 extends over 16 amino acids. Germline values: CDR1 SGHVS, CDR2 FNYEAQ. The J segment lost 2 bases and the V segment lost 2 bases, leaving 5 bases of the junction unmatched. CDR3 protein: CASSLFSGITYNEQFF. In DNA form, the CDR3 reads TGTGCCAGCAGCTTATTTAGCGGGATTACCTACAATGAGCAGTTCTTC.

V and J are TRBV6-5 and TRBJ1-2; tentatively, D is TRBD1 (6 bases). This CDR3 region has 15 residues. The V end was cut by 6 bases, the J end by 7 bases, with 21 bases between. Germline CDR1 MNHEY, CDR2 SVGAGI. The CDR3 is CASSQLREGVGGYTF. The CDR3 nucleotides are TGTGCCAGCAGCCAACTCCGCGAGGGGGTAGGTGGCTACACCTTC.